The sequence of this TCR beta chain was determined in a study of beta chain features in type 1 diabetes (dated by TCRdb to about 2018). Broadly, across the study: Patients and healthy donors did not differ in mean age, gender distribution, total cell number or subset yield. A total of roughly 99,000,000 sorted cells were examined across all samples, and the number of cells per subset was strongly correlated with RNA yield. In the study, recently diagnosed type 1 diabetes patients and matched healthy donors were compared on the TCRB repertoires of their sorted circulating CD4+ T cell subsets. Regulatory and stem cell-like memory subsets were isolated from only 8 patients and roughly eight healthy donors, whereas naive and central memory subsets came from all 30 or so donors.

Each donor gave one peripheral blood draw, around 0.12 L on average, collected into heparinised tubes. A BD FACSAria II and a panel including CD45RO, CCR7, CD25, CD127, CD95 and CD27 were used to sort naive, central memory, regulatory and stem cell-like memory CD4+ T cells. Purity was above 95% for every sorted population. PBMCs were isolated right away by Lymphoprep density gradient centrifugation and were stained directly, without culture. To minimize batch effects, samples were stained and sorted in pairs, one healthy donor with one patient per experiment. Study-wide conclusions, independent of this receptor: Only small numbers of individuals were included in the HLA sub-analyses, which left unresolved whether HLA type had any influence on TCRB rearrangement. Naive, central memory and regulatory TCRB repertoires appeared to be more alike among patients than among healthy donors. Because cDNA was sequenced instead of genomic DNA, highly expressing activated cells could be over-represented, though the groups showed no difference in activation or CD3 levels. A moderate but significant shortening of TCRB CDR3 length was observed in type 1 diabetes patients in all four CD4+ subsets. Patients with type 1 diabetes made fewer insertions and deleted more nucleotides at VDJ recombination sites, implying thymic rearrangement abnormalities. Shorter templates might have been favored by PCR, but patient and control samples were amplified and corrected together, so both groups would have been affected equally by any skew.

All of the isolated RNA was reverse transcribed with the High Capacity cDNA Reverse Transcription Kit, so expressed TCRB transcripts were sequenced. Deep immunoSEQ sequencing was applied to naive, central memory and regulatory T cell samples, giving an average of roughly 3.5 million total reads per sample. After sorted cells were lysed in RLT buffer, RNA was extracted with DNase-treated RNeasy Micro or Mini kits, with the choice depending on cell number. Each cell subset was processed on its own to prevent cross-contamination, while patient and healthy donor samples were processed together. Using the immunoSEQ multiplex PCR, TCRB sequences were amplified from cDNA into 87-bp fragments spanning the CDR3 region. Sequencing of the amplicons was performed on the Illumina HiSeq platform. The authors' pipeline ran thus. Synthetic template baselines were used to correct PCR bias computationally, reads within Hamming distance 2 were collapsed together, and singletons that could not be merged were discarded. Reads were aligned against IMGT so that V, D and J genes, CDR3 length and insertions or deletions at six rearrangement sites could be assigned. Clonotype counts were normalized to sorted cell number within each subset before computing true diversity and Gini coefficients with the tcR R package. The overlap coefficient, calculated on TCRB nucleotide sequences, was used to quantify repertoire sharing. As a proxy for the pre-selection repertoire, out-of-frame TCRB sequences from naive cells were analyzed. The immuneACCESS repertoire file appears here via TCRdb, limited to in-frame rearrangements. These files lack a portion of the clones; in checked studies, under half of the deficit traces to unresolved V genes, and the cause of the others is not known. Clone size and the V and J calls come from that table; the DNA yielded D and trimming. This sample comprises around 280,000 clones, around 16% of them detected only once. The ten most abundant clones make up around 0.015% of the sample.

This clone was counted a few times. It has no known antigen specificity. One base away there is no much larger clone; base qualities are not given. CDR1 and CDR2, per the germline V gene, are MNHEY and SVGAGI. Taken from cysteine to phenylalanine, the CDR3 has 13 residues. Only CDR3 DNA remains: 39 bases, in frame from the first base. The germline ends are 6 bases apart after V is trimmed by 2 bases and J by 2 bases. The V and J segments used are TRBV6-5 and TRBJ1-2; the D gene is perhaps TRBD1, from 5 matching bases. Sequencing was performed on naive CD4+ T cells from blood. The cell subset or site tag for this specimen amounts to: true naive CD4+ T cells. This TCR came from a young man with type 1 diabetes. The nucleotides are TGTGCCAGCAGTTACCCAGGGAACTATGGCTACACCTTC. It is translated as CASSYPGNYGYTF.